The 7 T cell receptor beta chains presented below share a single source sample, sequenced in a study of shared clonotypes between healthy human individuals. Profiled with immunoSEQ multiplex PCR; TCRdb holds only in-frame clones, not every one. This sample has approximately 350,000 clones, with around 72% found just once. Specimen: memory CD4+ T cells sorted from blood. Subset of the sample: CD45RA-negative fraction. These receptors originate from a man between 25 and 39 years old in good health.

The V gene is TRBV7-6, the J gene TRBJ2-1, with D possibly being TRBD1 (6 bases). Trimming stripped 5 bases from V and 5 bases from J, with 13 bases between. The CDR3 is 14 amino acids. The germline V gene encodes CDR1 SGHVS and CDR2 FNYEAQ. The CDR3 sequence is CASSPGTFNNEQFF. The CDR3 nucleotides read TGTGCCAGCAGCCCCGGGACATTCAACAATGAGCAGTTCTTC.

The chain carries TRBV5-4 and TRBJ2-1, with D maybe TRBD2 (6 bases). The germline V gene has CDR1 SGHNT and CDR2 YYREEE (reference sequence). With 2 bases removed from V and 4 bases from J, the gap between germline ends came to 16 bases. The CDR3 is made up of 16 amino acids. The CDR3 sequence is CASSFIAGTGYNEQFF. The CDR3 DNA reads as TGTGCCAGCAGCTTCATCGCGGGGACTGGATACAATGAGCAGTTCTTC.

At least ten counts were recorded for this clone. The CDR3 protein is CASSSDLAGRSYNEQFF. The CDR3 DNA reads TGTGCCAGCAGCTCCGACTTAGCGGGTCGCTCCTACAATGAGCAGTTCTTC. The V gene is TRBV11-2, the J gene TRBJ2-1; 7 bases are shared with TRBD2. V trimming: 4 bases; J trimming: 0 bases; junction bases outside the gene matches: 9. The CDR3 spans 17 residues. Germline CDR1 and CDR2: SGHAT and FQNNGV.

The V call is TRBV11-1, the J call TRBJ2-7; the D is unclear. The ends were cut back, 5 bases at V and 5 bases at J, with 22 bases in the middle. Germline V gene sequence: CDR1 SGHAT, CDR2 FQDESV (reference sequence). The CDR3 is made up of 16 amino acids. The CDR3 sequence is CASSPRSRSQWNEQYF. The CDR3 DNA reads as TGTGCCAGCAGCCCTCGGAGCCGTTCCCAATGGAACGAGCAGTACTTC.

As for this clone: This same CDR3 is encoded by further DNA sequences in the sample. J is TRBJ2-5 and V is TRBV7-8; D is ambiguous. Trimming took off 0 bases at V and 2 bases at J, with 1 base between the two ends. There are 12 residues in the CDR3. Per the germline V gene, CDR1 is SGHVS and CDR2 is FQNEAQ. The CDR3, as DNA: TGTGCCAGCAGCTTAGCTCAAGAGACCCAGTACTTC. Protein sequence: CASSLAQETQYF.

The chain joins TRBV5-1 to TRBJ2-5; the D gene is possibly TRBD1 (6 bases). Germline V lookup: CDR1 SGHRS, CDR2 YFSETQ. The CDR3 extends over 14 amino acids. V lost 3 bases and J 5 bases, leaving 14 bases between the germline ends. CDR3 in amino acids: CASSWQTGWETQYF. The CDR3 DNA reads as TGCGCCAGCAGCTGGCAAACAGGGTGGGAGACCCAGTACTTC.

The chain is built from TRBV15 and TRBJ1-4; no clear D gene. V was trimmed by 5 bases and J by 6 bases, leaving 10 bases between them. CDR3 length: 13 residues. CDR1 is LNHNV, CDR2 YYDKDF, per germline (reference sequence). The CDR3 DNA sequence: TGTGCCACCAGCTTCCGCCCTTATGAAAAACTGTTTTTT. It yields the protein CATSFRPYEKLFF.